This T cell receptor beta chain originates from a study of blood T cell repertoires in COVID-19. Study details: From T cells, B-cell-depleted T cells, or PBMCs came the material, which was cDNA or gDNA.

Only in-frame clones appear in the TCRdb table, and some are missing; sequencing was by immunoSEQ multiplex PCR. Of some 340,000 clones in the sample, about 90% are singletons; the top ten hold less than 6%. The participants were between roughly 18 and 89 years old and came from some 25 US areas. Clinical history as reported by participants underpinned cohort assignment. The germline CDR1 and CDR2 sequences are LGHDT and YNNKEL (reference sequence). The junction had 5 bases not matched to a gene; V was cut back by 3 bases and J by 4 bases. The CDR3 is made up of 15 amino acids. The sequenced material came from PBMCs or T cells enriched from blood (not recorded which). The chain employs TRBV3-1 (or the pseudogene TRBV3-2) and TRBJ1-4; 7 positions agree with TRBD1. The clonotype originates from a woman younger than 45 who had recovered from COVID-19. The CDR3 sequence is CASSQGQSINEKLFF. CDR3 DNA: TGTGCCAGCAGCCAGGGACAGAGTATTAATGAAAAACTGTTTTTT.